These T cell receptor beta chains were read from a single sample in a study of blood T cells in healthy people across ages. TCRdb re-called the 5' RACE reads with MiXCR, one entry per CDR3 protein. The table has about 640,000 distinct CDR3 sequences, roughly 53% seen once. Sequencing input: blood. The source of these receptors is a man in his sixties in good health. Each CDR3 is given with its conserved first and last residue. D genes are given only for firm matches. Size values are once, few and many counts, or a class for expanded clones, and some rows have none.

>TRBJ2-3|-|TRBV10-3|-
TGTGCCATCAGTGAGCAGGGGAAGGATACGCAGTATTTT
CAISEQGKDTQYF
>TRBJ2-5|-|TRBV4-1|TRBD2
TGCGCCAGCAGCCGACGGACTAGCGGGGAGGGGAAACAAGAGACCCAGTACTTC
CASSRRTSGEGKQETQYF
>TRBJ2-5|-|TRBV6-5|-
TGTGCCAGCAGTAAATCAGGGGCCGAGCGGTACTTC
CASSKSGAERYF
>TRBJ1-1|once|TRBV20-1|-
TGCAGTGGCCGGGACCCCCATCACACTGAAGCTTTCTTT
CSGRDPHHTEAFF
>TRBJ1-2|-|TRBV6-5|-
TGTGCCAGCAGGCCACGGGGCGCGAACCATGGCTACACCTTC
CASRPRGANHGYTF
>TRBJ2-5|-|TRBV6-1|TRBD1
TGTGCCACCTCAATCGGACAGGATGGAGAGACCCAGTACTTC
CATSIGQDGETQYF
>TRBJ2-1|-|TRBV6-2/TRBV6-3|-
TGTGCCAGCAGCCGAAAAACCTACAATGAGCAGTTCTTC
CASSRKTYNEQFF
>TRBJ2-2|once|TRBV5-1|TRBD2
TGCGCCAGCAGCTTGGGGAGCGGGGCGAACACCGGGGAGCTGTTTTTT
CASSLGSGANTGELFF
>TRBJ2-1|-|TRBV5-8|TRBD2
TGTGCCAGCAGCCGCGGACTAGCGGGAGGGAATGAGCAGTTCTTC
CASSRGLAGGNEQFF
>TRBJ2-7|-|TRBV29-1|-
TGCAGCGTTGGTTCTGGTATGGGACACGAGCAGTACTTC
CSVGSGMGHEQYF
>TRBJ2-7|-|TRBV4-2|-
TGTGCCAGCAGCCAAGATGAGGGTCCCTACGAGCAGTACTTC
CASSQDEGPYEQYF
>TRBJ1-2|-|TRBV12-3/TRBV12-4|-
TGTGCCAGCAGTTTAGCCTCCGAGTTTGGCTACACCTTC
CASSLASEFGYTF
>TRBJ2-7|few|TRBV6-1|TRBD1
TGTGCCAGCAGTGAGGTCCCTGGCAGGGGGACCTACGAGCAGTACTTC
CASSEVPGRGTYEQYF
>TRBJ1-2|-|TRBV2|-
TGTGCCAGCCAGAGGAGCTATGGCTACACCTTC
CASQRSYGYTF
>TRBJ2-1|-|TRBV20-1|TRBD2
TGCAGTGCTAGAGGCGGGGGAGGAAAAAAGCAGTTCTTC
CSARGGGGKKQFF
>TRBJ2-5|-|TRBV15|-
TGTGCCACCAGCAGAGATGCCAACAGTCAAGAGACCCAGTACTTC
CATSRDANSQETQYF
>TRBJ2-1|-|TRBV5-1|-
TGCGCCAGCAGTTGGGTCTCTTCCGATGAGCAGTTCTTC
CASSWVSSDEQFF
>TRBJ2-1|-|TRBV20-1|-
TGCAGTGCTACTCTGACTAGGGAGCAGTTCTTC
CSATLTREQFF
>TRBJ2-7|-|TRBV18|-
TGTGCCAGCTCACCACGGGGGCCCGGGGGCGAAAGAGCCTACGAGCAGTACTTC
CASSPRGPGGERAYEQYF
>TRBJ2-2|few|TRBV9|-
TGTGCCAGCAGCGTACCCTCCTCGACCGGGGAGCTGTTTTTT
CASSVPSSTGELFF
>TRBJ1-2|-|TRBV7-9|-
TGTGCCAGCAGCTTAGAGATCTCGGGAAACTATGGCTACACCTTC
CASSLEISGNYGYTF
>TRBJ1-2|-|TRBV28|TRBD1
TGTGCCAGCAGTTTCCCCAGGGGGAGATATGGCTACACCTTC
CASSFPRGRYGYTF
>TRBJ1-6|-|TRBV15|-
TGTGCCACCACCGAAATAGGAGCGTCCCTCCACTTT
CATTEIGASLHF
>TRBJ2-1|-|TRBV5-4|TRBD2
TGTGCCAGCAGCGTTAGGACTAGAAGGAATGAGCAGTTCTTC
CASSVRTRRNEQFF
>TRBJ2-1|-|TRBV20-1|TRBD2
TGCAGTGCTCCCCAGGTGGGCGGGGGGTCCTCCTACAATGAGCAGTTCTTC
CSAPQVGGGSSYNEQFF
>TRBJ2-2|-|TRBV7-9|TRBD1
TGTGCCAGCAGCTTCCGGACAGGGAACACCGGGGAGCTGTTTTTT
CASSFRTGNTGELFF
>TRBJ2-5|few|TRBV5-1|-
TGCGCCAGCAGCTTGGAAGTGGGTTTGGAGCAGTACTTC
CASSLEVGLEQYF
>TRBJ2-1|once|TRBV10-3|TRBD1
TGTGCCATCAGTGAAATGGACAGGGACTACAATGAGCAGTTCTTC
CAISEMDRDYNEQFF
>TRBJ1-2|-|TRBV27|TRBD1
TGTGCCAGCAGGAGGACAGGGGGCTCCAGGGGGTATGGCTACACCTTC
CASRRTGGSRGYGYTF
>TRBJ1-2|few|TRBV20-1|TRBD1
TGCAGTGCTAGGGGAGACAGGGCGGCCTCCTATGGCTACACCTTC
CSARGDRAASYGYTF
>TRBJ2-2|-|TRBV2|TRBD1
TGTGCCAGCAGTGATTGGGGACAGGGGACCACCGGGGAGCTGTTTTTT
CASSDWGQGTTGELFF
>TRBJ2-1|few|TRBV27|TRBD2
TGTGCCAGCAGTCCCCTGGGGGGGGACTACAATGAGCAGTTCTTC
CASSPLGGDYNEQFF
>TRBJ1-2|-|TRBV10-3|TRBD1
TGTGCCTCCGGGGAGAGGGACAGGGAGTGCGTCTACACCTTC
CASGERDRECVYTF
>TRBJ2-5|-|TRBV7-6|-
TGTGCCAGCAGCTCGTCTAGAAACCGTCCGGAGACCCAGTACTTC
CASSSSRNRPETQYF
>TRBJ1-6|few|TRBV27|-
TGTGCCAGCAGACCGGGGGGGTCACCCCTCCACTTT
CASRPGGSPLHF